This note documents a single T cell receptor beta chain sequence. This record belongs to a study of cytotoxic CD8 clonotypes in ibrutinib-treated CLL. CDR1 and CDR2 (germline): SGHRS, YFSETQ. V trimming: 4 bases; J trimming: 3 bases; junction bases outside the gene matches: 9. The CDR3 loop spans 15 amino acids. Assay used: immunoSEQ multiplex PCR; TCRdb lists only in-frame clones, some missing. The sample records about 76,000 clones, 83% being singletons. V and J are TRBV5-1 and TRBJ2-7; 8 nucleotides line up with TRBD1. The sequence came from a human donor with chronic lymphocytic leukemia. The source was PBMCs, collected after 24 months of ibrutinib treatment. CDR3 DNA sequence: TGCGCCAGCAGCCAGTCGACAGGGGTGGGCTACGAGCAGTACTTC. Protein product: CASSQSTGVGYEQYF.